These T cell receptor beta chains were read from a single sample in a study of a mutant IDH1 vaccine in newly diagnosed glioma. Their specific antigens are unknown. Measured with immunoSEQ multiplex PCR; TCRdb has only the in-frame clones, and not every one. The profile shows 44,000 or so clones, 65% to 90% of them singletons. This specimen consisted of PBMCs, obtained from a glioma patient whose treatment included an IDH1 peptide vaccine. Source of these receptors: a middle-aged woman with glioma. Some clones in this sample may be carry-over from other donors' samples. Both conserved end residues are part of each CDR3. Each record gives: CDR3 length, V gene, D gene, clone size, J gene, CDR3 DNA, CDR3 protein. D genes are given only for firm matches. Clone size is not always given. Where it is, it says once, few, many or a class for expanded clones.

len: 18; v_gene: TRBV28; d_gene: TRBD1; abundance: NA; j_gene: TRBJ1-2; CDR3nt: TGTGCCAGCAGGCCCACCACCGGGACAGGAGATGTTGCTTACCGGCAAAGCTTC; CDR3aa: CASRPTTGTGDVAYRQSF
len: 15; v_gene: TRBV6-5; d_gene: TRBD1; abundance: NA; j_gene: TRBJ1-1; CDR3nt: TGTGCCAGCAGGACAGGGTCGGGGCTTAACACTGAAGCTTTCTTT; CDR3aa: CASRTGSGLNTEAFF
len: 11; v_gene: TRBV9; d_gene: NA; abundance: NA; j_gene: TRBJ2-3; CDR3nt: TGTGCCAGCAGCGTAGCAGATACGCAGTATTTT; CDR3aa: CASSVADTQYF
len: 14; v_gene: TRBV5-1; d_gene: TRBD2; abundance: NA; j_gene: TRBJ2-7; CDR3nt: TGCGCCAGCAGTATTGGGACTAGCGGCTACGAGCAGTACTTC; CDR3aa: CASSIGTSGYEQYF
len: 14; v_gene: TRBV13; d_gene: TRBD2; abundance: NA; j_gene: TRBJ2-1; CDR3nt: TGTGCCAGCAGCTTCTCGGGAGGGGTCAATGAGCAGTTCTTC; CDR3aa: CASSFSGGVNEQFF
len: 15; v_gene: TRBV27; d_gene: NA; abundance: NA; j_gene: TRBJ2-7; CDR3nt: TGTGCCAGCAGTCTCGGTACTGGAGAAGCCTACGAGCAGTACTTC; CDR3aa: CASSLGTGEAYEQYF
len: 16; v_gene: TRBV18; d_gene: NA; abundance: NA; j_gene: TRBJ1-1; CDR3nt: TGTGCCAGCTCACCATCCAACCGTCTTGGGAACACTGAAGCTTTCTTT; CDR3aa: CASSPSNRLGNTEAFF
len: 13; v_gene: TRBV9; d_gene: NA; abundance: NA; j_gene: TRBJ1-5; CDR3nt: TGTGCCAGCAGTGGGGGGGGAGGGCAGCCCCAGCATTTT; CDR3aa: CASSGGGGQPQHF
len: 17; v_gene: TRBV27; d_gene: NA; abundance: NA; j_gene: TRBJ2-3; CDR3nt: TGTGCCAGCAGTTTACGCGTCAGGGGACGGGGCACAGATACGCAGTATTTT; CDR3aa: CASSLRVRGRGTDTQYF
len: 15; v_gene: TRBV7-2; d_gene: TRBD1; abundance: once; j_gene: TRBJ1-2; CDR3nt: TGTGCCAGCAGCTTTAGGGACAGCCTAAACTATGGCTACACCTTC; CDR3aa: CASSFRDSLNYGYTF
len: 14; v_gene: TRBV5-6; d_gene: TRBD2; abundance: NA; j_gene: TRBJ2-7; CDR3nt: TGTGCCAGCAGCTTGGGGCTAGCGGGAGTCGAGCAGTACTTC; CDR3aa: CASSLGLAGVEQYF
len: 12; v_gene: TRBV2; d_gene: NA; abundance: few; j_gene: TRBJ1-1; CDR3nt: TGTGCCAGCAGCGCTGTCCGGTTCGTACAGATTTTT; CDR3aa: CASSAVRFVQIF
len: 15; v_gene: TRBV4-1; d_gene: NA; abundance: NA; j_gene: TRBJ2-7; CDR3nt: TGCGCCAGCAGCCTCTTGGACAGGCGGGGCGGCGAGCAGTACTTC; CDR3aa: CASSLLDRRGGEQYF
len: 16; v_gene: TRBV19; d_gene: NA; abundance: NA; j_gene: TRBJ2-7; CDR3nt: TGTGCCAGTAGTCCCCGCGGTACTTCTCCCTCCTACGAGCAGTACTTC; CDR3aa: CASSPRGTSPSYEQYF
len: 15; v_gene: TRBV4-2; d_gene: NA; abundance: NA; j_gene: TRBJ1-2; CDR3nt: TGTGCCAGCAGCCAAGAGCCGGACGGACACTATGGCTACACCTTC; CDR3aa: CASSQEPDGHYGYTF
len: 15; v_gene: TRBV11-2; d_gene: TRBD1; abundance: NA; j_gene: TRBJ1-2; CDR3nt: TGTGCCAGCAGCAAAAATAACCCGGGACAGTATGGCTACACCTTC; CDR3aa: CASSKNNPGQYGYTF
len: 15; v_gene: TRBV5-5; d_gene: NA; abundance: NA; j_gene: TRBJ2-2; CDR3nt: TGTGCCAGCAGCTTGTCGATCATCGTGACCGGGGAGCTGTTTTTT; CDR3aa: CASSLSIIVTGELFF
len: 16; v_gene: TRBV13; d_gene: NA; abundance: NA; j_gene: TRBJ2-1; CDR3nt: TGTGCCAGCAGCTTAGGGATAGGGACCACGTACAATGAGCAGTTCTTC; CDR3aa: CASSLGIGTTYNEQFF
len: 13; v_gene: TRBV2; d_gene: NA; abundance: NA; j_gene: TRBJ1-6; CDR3nt: TGTGCCAGCAGTGGGGTTATCGGTTCACCCCTCCACTTT; CDR3aa: CASSGVIGSPLHF
len: 13; v_gene: TRBV29-1; d_gene: NA; abundance: NA; j_gene: TRBJ2-7; CDR3nt: TGCAGCGTTGCGGTGGACAGTATCTACGAGCAGTACTTC; CDR3aa: CSVAVDSIYEQYF
len: 13; v_gene: TRBV19; d_gene: NA; abundance: NA; j_gene: TRBJ1-6; CDR3nt: TGTGCCAGTAGTATAGGAGGGAATTCACCCCTCCACTTT; CDR3aa: CASSIGGNSPLHF
len: 15; v_gene: TRBV19; d_gene: NA; abundance: NA; j_gene: TRBJ2-2; CDR3nt: TGTGCCAGTAATAGCTTCGCTGCGAACACCGGGGAGCTGTTTTTT; CDR3aa: CASNSFAANTGELFF
len: 15; v_gene: TRBV4-3; d_gene: TRBD1; abundance: NA; j_gene: TRBJ2-5; CDR3nt: TGCGCCAGCAGCCAAGATGCAAGGGGGCATGAGACCCAGTACTTC; CDR3aa: CASSQDARGHETQYF
len: 16; v_gene: TRBV7-2; d_gene: NA; abundance: NA; j_gene: TRBJ2-7; CDR3nt: TGTGCCAGCAGCTTAGGGTCTCTCCTTAGCTCCTACGAGCAGTACTTC; CDR3aa: CASSLGSLLSSYEQYF
len: 13; v_gene: TRBV7-3; d_gene: NA; abundance: NA; j_gene: TRBJ2-1; CDR3nt: TGTGCCAGCTCCCTGGGCTCCTACAATGAGCAGTTCTTC; CDR3aa: CASSLGSYNEQFF
len: 16; v_gene: TRBV7-3; d_gene: TRBD1; abundance: NA; j_gene: TRBJ1-2; CDR3nt: TGTGCCAGCAGCTTCCGACAGGGGGCTATTAACTATGGCTACACCTTC; CDR3aa: CASSFRQGAINYGYTF
len: 14; v_gene: TRBV6-4; d_gene: NA; abundance: NA; j_gene: TRBJ2-1; CDR3nt: TGTGCCAGCAGTGGAGGTGGAGGGTACAATGAGCAGTTCTTC; CDR3aa: CASSGGGGYNEQFF
len: 13; v_gene: TRBV2; d_gene: NA; abundance: NA; j_gene: TRBJ1-6; CDR3nt: TGTGCCAGCAGTGAACCGGCCTATTCACCCCTCCACTTT; CDR3aa: CASSEPAYSPLHF
len: 14; v_gene: TRBV6-5; d_gene: TRBD1; abundance: NA; j_gene: TRBJ1-4; CDR3nt: TGTGCCAGCAGGACGGGACAGAGTAATGAAAAACTGTTTTTT; CDR3aa: CASRTGQSNEKLFF
len: 14; v_gene: TRBV19; d_gene: NA; abundance: once; j_gene: TRBJ1-6; CDR3nt: TGTGCCAGTAGTAAGGGGGGTATCGATTCACCCCTCCACTTT; CDR3aa: CASSKGGIDSPLHF
len: 15; v_gene: TRBV5-1; d_gene: TRBD2; abundance: NA; j_gene: TRBJ2-7; CDR3nt: TGCGCCAGCACCTTTGGGGGGGGACGGGCCTACGAGCAGTACTTC; CDR3aa: CASTFGGGRAYEQYF
len: 15; v_gene: TRBV28; d_gene: TRBD1; abundance: NA; j_gene: TRBJ1-2; CDR3nt: TGTGCCATCCCTTCTGCGGGGGACAGGGTAGGTGGCTACACCTTC; CDR3aa: CAIPSAGDRVGGYTF
len: 15; v_gene: TRBV5-1; d_gene: NA; abundance: few; j_gene: TRBJ1-1; CDR3nt: TGCGCCAGCAGCTTGGACCGGGGTCGATACACTGAAGCTTTCTTT; CDR3aa: CASSLDRGRYTEAFF
len: 13; v_gene: TRBV4-2; d_gene: NA; abundance: NA; j_gene: TRBJ2-7; CDR3nt: TGTGCCAGCAGCCAAGACAGGTACGGACAGCAGTACTTC; CDR3aa: CASSQDRYGQQYF
len: 12; v_gene: TRBV6-5; d_gene: TRBD1; abundance: NA; j_gene: TRBJ1-3; CDR3nt: TGTGCCAGCAGTTACGCCGGGACAGGACTGATTTTT; CDR3aa: CASSYAGTGLIF
len: 14; v_gene: TRBV28; d_gene: NA; abundance: NA; j_gene: TRBJ1-6; CDR3nt: TGTGCCAGCAGTTTGGGCAAGGGCAATTCACCCCTCCACTTT; CDR3aa: CASSLGKGNSPLHF
len: 17; v_gene: TRBV9; d_gene: NA; abundance: NA; j_gene: TRBJ2-3; CDR3nt: TGTGCCAGCAGCGTAGCTCGGGGCCCTCCTTCCACAGATACGCAGTATTTT; CDR3aa: CASSVARGPPSTDTQYF
len: 12; v_gene: TRBV18; d_gene: NA; abundance: NA; j_gene: TRBJ2-5; CDR3nt: TGTGCCAGCTCACCAGGCGGAGAGACCCAGTACTTC; CDR3aa: CASSPGGETQYF